The rows below give T cell receptor beta chains drawn from one sample of a study of cytomegalovirus exposure and HLA in healthy donors. Method: immunoSEQ multiplex PCR; TCRdb's copy keeps in-frame clones and lacks some. The table records under 300,000 clones, about 86% of them present only once. Sequencing was done on a sample of PBMCs. All receptors come from a woman younger than 35 in good health and CMV-seronegative. CDR3s include the opening cysteine and the closing phenylalanine or tryptophan. A D gene is named only where the DNA matches it firmly. Size values are once, few and many counts, or a class for expanded clones, and some rows have none.

CDR3 DNA,CDR3 protein,V gene,CDR3 length,J gene,D gene,clone size
TGTGCCAGCAGCTTAGAGGCAGGGTTTGGCAATCAGCCCCAGCATTTT,CASSLEAGFGNQPQHF,TRBV7-8,16,TRBJ1-5,-,-
TGTGCTAGTGGTTTGCAGGGCAACACCGGGGAGCTGTTTTTT,CASGLQGNTGELFF,TRBV12-5,14,TRBJ2-2,-,-
TGTGCCTGGAGTAGGACAGGGGGCGCGATTGGAGAGACCCAGTACTTC,CAWSRTGGAIGETQYF,TRBV30,16,TRBJ2-5,TRBD1,-
TGCGCCAGCAGCCAACCTGCGGGAATCGATGAGCAGTTCTTC,CASSQPAGIDEQFF,TRBV4-1,14,TRBJ2-1,-,-
TGTGCCAGCAGCACTATACTAGCGCGTGTAGTGGAGACCCAGTACTTC,CASSTILARVVETQYF,TRBV14,16,TRBJ2-5,TRBD2,-
TGTGCCATCAGTGGCGGGGGCCAGGACGAGCAGTACTTC,CAISGGGQDEQYF,TRBV10-3,13,TRBJ2-7,-,-
TGCAGCGACTCGCGGGGGGGCTATGGCTACACCTTC,CSDSRGGYGYTF,TRBV29-1,12,TRBJ1-2,-,-
TGTGCCAGCGGGGGGACAGGGAACACTGAAGCTTTCTTT,CASGGTGNTEAFF,TRBV9,13,TRBJ1-1,TRBD1,-
TGTGCCAGCAGCTTGTATGGGAGTCAGCCCCAGCATTTT,CASSLYGSQPQHF,TRBV5-4,13,TRBJ1-5,-,-
TGTGCCTGCTACCGGGACAGGGCTGGGGAGACCCAGTACTTC,CACYRDRAGETQYF,TRBV2,14,TRBJ2-5,TRBD1,-
TGTGCCAGCAGTTATAAAGCGGAGACCCAGTACTTC,CASSYKAETQYF,TRBV25-1,12,TRBJ2-5,-,-
TGTGCCAGCATCTCCTTCACCCTACAGGGACATGAAGCTTTCTTT,CASISFTLQGHEAFF,TRBV27,15,TRBJ1-1,-,-
TGTGCCAGCAGCCGTTTGCCGGGACAGGGTCTGCGGAATGAAAAACTGTTTTTT,CASSRLPGQGLRNEKLFF,TRBV7-9,18,TRBJ1-4,TRBD1,-
TGTGCCAGCTCACCCAGCCGGACAGCGCTCAATCAGCCCCAGCATTTT,CASSPSRTALNQPQHF,TRBV18,16,TRBJ1-5,-,-
TGTGCCTGGAGTGCACTAGCGGGAGTAGGAGAGACCCAGTACTTC,CAWSALAGVGETQYF,TRBV30,15,TRBJ2-5,TRBD2,-
TGTGCCAGCTCACAGGGGCCAGGAGCCTACGAGCAGTACTTC,CASSQGPGAYEQYF,TRBV18,14,TRBJ2-7,-,few
TGTGCCAGTAGTATTCGGACTAGCGGCGGGGAGCTGTTTTTT,CASSIRTSGGELFF,TRBV19,14,TRBJ2-2,TRBD2,-